The clone carrying this T cell receptor beta chain was recorded a few times. CDR3 length equals 14 residues. Germline loops: CDR1 LGHDT, CDR2 YNNKEL (reference sequence). Trimming cost V 6 bases and J 9 bases, with 15 bases left between them. The sample originates from a study of response to subunit inactivated influenza vaccine. One entry per CDR3 protein results from TCRdb running MiXCR on the RT-PCR reads. This sample yields 650,000 to 700,000 distinct CDR3 sequences, of which around a sixth are seen a single time; around 10% belongs to the top ten. The chain links TRBV3-1 to TRBJ1-6; D uncertain. The TCR was taken from a middle-aged man who received an inactivated influenza vaccine. The sequences come from PBMCs from blood, collected 11 to 12 days after vaccination. CDR3 bases: TGTGCCAGCAGAGCCGACACCATCGCTTCACCCCTCCACTTT. It is translated as CASRADTIASPLHF. The full variable domain, completed using reference TRBV3-1 and TRBJ1-6, is DTAVSQTPKYLVTQMGNDKSIKCEQNLGHDTMYWYKQDSKKFLKIMFSYNNKELIINETVPNRFSPKSPDKAHLNLHINSLELGDSAVYFCASRADTIASPLHFGNGTRLTVT.